This TCR beta chain was obtained from a study of blood T cell repertoires in COVID-19. The V gene end was trimmed by 1 base and the J gene end by 1 base; junction bases not matched to a gene: 6. The CDR3 runs to 16 residues. Looked up from germline, CDR1 is SGHDN and CDR2 is FVKESK. Cohort 3 donors were reported recovered after two negative PCRs, clearance, or symptom resolution. Generated by immunoSEQ multiplex PCR, the TCRdb table keeps only in-frame clones and is missing some. The repertoire holds over 150,000 clones, with around 84% as singletons. The chain has TRBV14 and TRBJ2-5; 7 bases fit TRBD2. The TCR originated in a man aged 50 to 60 who had recovered from COVID-19. The sample comprised PBMCs or T cells enriched from blood (not recorded which). CDR3 sequence (DNA): TGTGCCAGCAGCCAAGCCAGCGGGGCTTCCCAAGAGACCCAGTACTTC. This codes for CASSQASGASQETQYF.